This T cell receptor beta chain was retrieved from a study of CD8+ T cells in alopecia areata. The authors extracted RNA and reverse transcribed it into cDNA as the sequencing template. Measured with immunoSEQ multiplex PCR; TCRdb has only the in-frame clones, and not every one. The table has fewer than 110,000 clones, just under 60% seen once. The CDR3 runs to 17 residues. V dropped 2 bases and J dropped 4 bases, with 15 bases sitting between them. Germline-derived CDR1 and CDR2 are MGHDK and SYGVNS. As for treatment: oral pan-JAK inhibitor, 5-10 mg twice daily. This TCR was sampled from a human donor with alopecia areata. The J gene is TRBJ2-6, the V gene TRBV25-1; D is uncertain. The sequencing here drew on CD8+ T cells sorted from blood, taken between weeks 55 and 65, from a patient treated with tofacitinib. CDR3 nucleotide sequence: TGTGCCAGCAGTGAACGGTCTTCTGACGTAGGGGCCAACGTCCTGACTTTC. It codes for CASSERSSDVGANVLTF.